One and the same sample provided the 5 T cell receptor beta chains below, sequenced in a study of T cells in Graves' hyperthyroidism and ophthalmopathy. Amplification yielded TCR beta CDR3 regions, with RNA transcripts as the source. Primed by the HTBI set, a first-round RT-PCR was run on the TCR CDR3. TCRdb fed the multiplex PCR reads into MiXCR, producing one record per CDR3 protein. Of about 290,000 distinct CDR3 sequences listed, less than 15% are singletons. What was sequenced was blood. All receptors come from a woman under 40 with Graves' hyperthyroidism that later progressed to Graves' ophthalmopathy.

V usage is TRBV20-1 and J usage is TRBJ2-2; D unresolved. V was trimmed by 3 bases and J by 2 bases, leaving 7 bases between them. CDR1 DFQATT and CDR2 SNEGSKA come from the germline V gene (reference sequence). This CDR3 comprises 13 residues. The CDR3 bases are TGCAGTGCTAGCGACGGTAACACCGGGGAGCTGTTTTTT. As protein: CSASDGNTGELFF.

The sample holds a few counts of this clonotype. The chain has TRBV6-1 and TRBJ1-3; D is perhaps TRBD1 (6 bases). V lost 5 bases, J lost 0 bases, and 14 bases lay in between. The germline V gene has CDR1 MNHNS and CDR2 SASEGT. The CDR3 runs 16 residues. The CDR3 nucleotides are TGTGCCAGCAGTTTCGCGACAGGTTTCTCTGGAAACACCATATATTTT. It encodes CASSFATGFSGNTIYF.

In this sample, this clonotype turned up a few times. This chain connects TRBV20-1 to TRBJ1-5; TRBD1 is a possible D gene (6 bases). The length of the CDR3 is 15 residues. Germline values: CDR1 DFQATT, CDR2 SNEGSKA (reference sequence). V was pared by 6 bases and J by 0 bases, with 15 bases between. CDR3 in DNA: TGCAGTGCCAAGAGCGGGACAAATAGCAATCAGCCCCAGCATTTT. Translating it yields CSAKSGTNSNQPQHF.

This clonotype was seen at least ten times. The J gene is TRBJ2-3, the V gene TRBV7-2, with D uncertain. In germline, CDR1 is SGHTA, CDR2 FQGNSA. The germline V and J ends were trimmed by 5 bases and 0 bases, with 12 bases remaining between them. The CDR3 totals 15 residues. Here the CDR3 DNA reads TGTGCCAGCAGCCCACAGCCAGCTAGCACAGATACGCAGTATTTT. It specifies CASSPQPASTDTQYF.

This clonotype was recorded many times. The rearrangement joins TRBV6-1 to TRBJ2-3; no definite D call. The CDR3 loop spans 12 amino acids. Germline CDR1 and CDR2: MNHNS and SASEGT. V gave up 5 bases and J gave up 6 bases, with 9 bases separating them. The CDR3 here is CASSPYGDTQYF. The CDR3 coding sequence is TGTGCCAGCAGTCCTTACGGGGATACGCAGTATTTT.